The clone carrying this T cell receptor (beta chain) was counted between two and nine times. What it binds is not known. This entry belongs to a study of T cell responses to AZD1222 COVID-19 vaccine. Study observations and caveats: Repertoires were obtained only post-peak T cell response.

Germline CDR1 is SEHNR and CDR2 is FQNEAQ (reference sequence). CDR3 length: 15 residues. V was clipped by 8 bases and J by 0 bases, with 14 bases between them. Measured with immunoSEQ multiplex PCR; TCRdb has only the in-frame clones, and not every one. The data show under 170,000 clones, approximately 92% seen once. The clonotype comes from an adult who received the AZD1222 COVID-19 vaccine. The chain has TRBV7-9 and TRBJ2-1; D is tentatively TRBD1 or TRBD2 (5 bases each). The sequenced sample was peripheral blood, obtained 28 days after the second AZD1222 dose. The CDR3 spells CASHPEGSSYNEQFF. The CDR3 DNA is TGTGCCAGCCACCCCGAGGGGAGCTCCTACAATGAGCAGTTCTTC.